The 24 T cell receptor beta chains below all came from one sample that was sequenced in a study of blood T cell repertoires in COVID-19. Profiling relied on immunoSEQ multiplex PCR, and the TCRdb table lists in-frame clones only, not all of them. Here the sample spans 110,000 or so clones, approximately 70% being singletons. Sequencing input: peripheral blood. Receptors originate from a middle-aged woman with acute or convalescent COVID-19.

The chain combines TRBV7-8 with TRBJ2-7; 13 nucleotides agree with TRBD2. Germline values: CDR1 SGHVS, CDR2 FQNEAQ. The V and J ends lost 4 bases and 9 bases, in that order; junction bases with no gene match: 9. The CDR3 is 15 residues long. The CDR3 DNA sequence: TGTGCCAGCAGCTCCCAGACTAGCGGGGGGACCGGGCAGTACTTC. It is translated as CASSSQTSGGTGQYF.

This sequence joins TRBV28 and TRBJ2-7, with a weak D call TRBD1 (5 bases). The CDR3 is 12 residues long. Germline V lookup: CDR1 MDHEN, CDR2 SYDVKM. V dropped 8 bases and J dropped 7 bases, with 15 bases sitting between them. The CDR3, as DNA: TGTGCCAGCGCGTCAGGGATGGGGGAGCAGTACTTC. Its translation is CASASGMGEQYF.

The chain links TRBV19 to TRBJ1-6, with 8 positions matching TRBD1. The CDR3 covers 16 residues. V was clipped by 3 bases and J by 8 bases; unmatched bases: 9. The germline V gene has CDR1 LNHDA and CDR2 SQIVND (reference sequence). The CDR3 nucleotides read TGTGCCAGTAGTATCTCCCAGGGGGCTTTTGATTCACCCCTCCACTTT. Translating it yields CASSISQGAFDSPLHF.

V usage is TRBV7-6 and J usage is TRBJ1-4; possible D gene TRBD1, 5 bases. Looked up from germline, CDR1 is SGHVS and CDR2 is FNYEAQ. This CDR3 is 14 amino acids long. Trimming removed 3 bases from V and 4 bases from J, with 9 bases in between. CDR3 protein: CASSLGRGNEKLFF. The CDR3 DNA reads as TGTGCCAGCAGCTTGGGAAGGGGTAATGAAAAACTGTTTTTT.

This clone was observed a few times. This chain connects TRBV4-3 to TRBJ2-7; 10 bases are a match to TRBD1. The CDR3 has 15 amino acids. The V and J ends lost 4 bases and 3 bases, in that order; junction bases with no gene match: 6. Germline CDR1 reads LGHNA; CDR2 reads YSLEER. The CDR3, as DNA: TGCGCCAGCAGCCGGAGCGGGACAGGGGACTACGAGCAGTACTTC. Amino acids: CASSRSGTGDYEQYF.

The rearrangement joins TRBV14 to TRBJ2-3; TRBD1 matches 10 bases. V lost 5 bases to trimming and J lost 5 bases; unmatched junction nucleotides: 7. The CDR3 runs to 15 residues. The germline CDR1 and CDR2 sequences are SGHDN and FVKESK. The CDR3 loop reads CASSYRTGGKDTQYF. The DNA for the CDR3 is TGTGCCAGCAGCTACCGGACAGGGGGTAAAGATACGCAGTATTTT. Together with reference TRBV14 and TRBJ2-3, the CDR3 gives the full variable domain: EAGVTQFPSHSVIEKGQTVTLRCDPISGHDNLYWYRRVMGKEIKFLLHFVKESKQDESGMPNNRFLAERTGGTYSTLKVQPAELEDSGVYFCASSYRTGGKDTQYFGPGTRLTVL.

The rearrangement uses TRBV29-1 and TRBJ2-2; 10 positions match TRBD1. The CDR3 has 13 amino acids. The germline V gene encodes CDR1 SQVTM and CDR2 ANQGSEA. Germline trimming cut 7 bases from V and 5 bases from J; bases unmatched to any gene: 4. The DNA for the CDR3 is TGCAGCGCGGACAGGGGGGCGACCGGGGAGCTGTTTTTT. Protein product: CSADRGATGELFF.

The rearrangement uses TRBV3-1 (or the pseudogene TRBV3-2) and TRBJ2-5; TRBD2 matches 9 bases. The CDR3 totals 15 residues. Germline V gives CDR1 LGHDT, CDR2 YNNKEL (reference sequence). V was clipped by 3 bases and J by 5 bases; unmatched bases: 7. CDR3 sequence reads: CASSQTAGGLETQYF. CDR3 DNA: TGTGCCAGCAGCCAGACGGCGGGGGGGCTGGAGACCCAGTACTTC.

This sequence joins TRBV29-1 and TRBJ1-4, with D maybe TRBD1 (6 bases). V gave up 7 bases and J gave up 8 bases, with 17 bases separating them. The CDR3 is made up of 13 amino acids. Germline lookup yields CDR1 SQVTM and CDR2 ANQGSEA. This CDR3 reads CSASTPTGEKLFF. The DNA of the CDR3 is TGCAGCGCCTCGACTCCTACAGGGGAAAAACTGTTTTTT.

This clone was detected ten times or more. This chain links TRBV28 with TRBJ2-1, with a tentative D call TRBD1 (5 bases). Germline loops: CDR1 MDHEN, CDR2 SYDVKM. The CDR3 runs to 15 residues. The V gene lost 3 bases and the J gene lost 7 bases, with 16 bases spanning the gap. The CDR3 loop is CASSFNLEGANEQFF. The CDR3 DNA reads TGTGCCAGCAGTTTCAACCTAGAAGGGGCAAATGAGCAGTTCTTC.

The CDR3 region has the DNA TGTGCCAGCAGCTTAGCGGACAGGCTCAACACCATATATTTT. Protein sequence: CASSLADRLNTIYF. The rearrangement uses TRBV7-9 and TRBJ1-3, with TRBD1 identical over 7 bases. This CDR3 is 14 amino acids long. Germline lookup yields CDR1 SEHNR and CDR2 FQNEAQ (reference sequence). Trimming removed 0 bases from V and 7 bases from J; junction bases left unmatched: 3.

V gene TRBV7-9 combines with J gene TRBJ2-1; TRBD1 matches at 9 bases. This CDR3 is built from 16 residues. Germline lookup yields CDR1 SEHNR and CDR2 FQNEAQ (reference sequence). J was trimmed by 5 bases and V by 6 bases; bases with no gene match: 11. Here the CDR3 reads CASREKGQGGNNEQFF. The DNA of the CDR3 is TGTGCCAGCAGGGAGAAGGGACAGGGAGGGAACAATGAGCAGTTCTTC.

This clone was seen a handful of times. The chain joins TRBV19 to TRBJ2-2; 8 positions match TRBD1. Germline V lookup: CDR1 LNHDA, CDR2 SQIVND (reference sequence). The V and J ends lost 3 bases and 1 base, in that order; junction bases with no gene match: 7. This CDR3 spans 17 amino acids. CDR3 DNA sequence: TGTGCCAGTAGTATTAGGGCCGGGACAGGGAACACCGGGGAGCTGTTTTTT. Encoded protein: CASSIRAGTGNTGELFF.

The CDR3 loop is CASSLLDLGHNNSPLHF. In nucleotides, the CDR3 is TGTGCCAGCAGCCTCCTGGACTTGGGCCATAATAATTCACCCCTCCACTTT. The rearrangement joins TRBV7-9 to TRBJ1-6, with D unresolved. Trimming shortened V by 5 bases and J by 5 bases, and 19 bases separated the two germline ends. CDR3 length: 17 residues. Germline assignment: CDR1 SEHNR and CDR2 FQNEAQ (reference sequence).

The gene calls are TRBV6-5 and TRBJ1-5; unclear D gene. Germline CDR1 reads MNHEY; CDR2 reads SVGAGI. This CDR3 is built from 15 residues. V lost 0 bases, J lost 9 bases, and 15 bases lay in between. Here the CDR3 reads CASSYSTLGAGPQHF. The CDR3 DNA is TGTGCCAGCAGTTACTCTACCTTGGGAGCTGGGCCCCAGCATTTT.

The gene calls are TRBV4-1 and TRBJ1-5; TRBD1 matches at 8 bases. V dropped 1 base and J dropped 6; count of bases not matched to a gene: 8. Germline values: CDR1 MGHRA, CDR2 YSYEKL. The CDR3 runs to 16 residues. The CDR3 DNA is TGCGCCAGCAGCCAAGCCACAACAGGGGGAGGTCAGCCCCAGCATTTT. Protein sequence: CASSQATTGGGQPQHF.

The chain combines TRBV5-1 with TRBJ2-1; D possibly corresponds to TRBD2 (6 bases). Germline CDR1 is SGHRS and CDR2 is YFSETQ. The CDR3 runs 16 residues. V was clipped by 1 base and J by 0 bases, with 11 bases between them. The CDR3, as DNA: TGCGCCAGCAGCTTGAGTGGGGGGAGCTCCTACAATGAGCAGTTCTTC. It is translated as CASSLSGGSSYNEQFF.

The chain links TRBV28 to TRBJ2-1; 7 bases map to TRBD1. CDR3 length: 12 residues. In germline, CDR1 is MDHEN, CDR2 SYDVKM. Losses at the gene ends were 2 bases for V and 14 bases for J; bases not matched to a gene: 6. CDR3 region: CASSLRGQSKFF. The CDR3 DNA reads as TGTGCCAGCAGTTTAAGGGGACAGTCTAAGTTCTTC. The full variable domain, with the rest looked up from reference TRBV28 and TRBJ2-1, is DVKVTQSSRYLVKRTGEKVFLECVQDMDHENMFWYRQDPGLGLRLIYFSYDVKMKEKGDIPEGYSVSREKKERFSLILESASTNQTSMYLCASSLRGQSKFFGPGTRLTVL.

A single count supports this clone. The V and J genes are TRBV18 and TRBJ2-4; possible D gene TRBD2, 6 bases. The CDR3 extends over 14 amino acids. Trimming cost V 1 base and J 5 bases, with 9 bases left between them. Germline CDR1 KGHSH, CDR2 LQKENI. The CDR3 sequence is CASSPRPGENIQYF. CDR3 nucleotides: TGTGCCAGCTCACCACGCCCGGGAGAAAACATTCAGTACTTC.

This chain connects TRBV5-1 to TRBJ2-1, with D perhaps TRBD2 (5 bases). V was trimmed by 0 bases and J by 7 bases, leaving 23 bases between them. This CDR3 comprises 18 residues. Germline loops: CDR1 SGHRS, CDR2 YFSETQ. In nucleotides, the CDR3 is TGCGCCAGCAGCTTGGTAGCCGGGGTCGGATCCCAATGGAATGAGCAGTTCTTC. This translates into CASSLVAGVGSQWNEQFF.

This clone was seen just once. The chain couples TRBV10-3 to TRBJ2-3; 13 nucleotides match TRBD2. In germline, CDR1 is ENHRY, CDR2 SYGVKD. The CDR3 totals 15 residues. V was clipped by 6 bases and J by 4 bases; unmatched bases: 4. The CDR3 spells CAIRGTSGAPDTQYF. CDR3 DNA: TGTGCCATCAGGGGGACTAGCGGGGCCCCAGATACGCAGTATTTT.

CDR3 bases: TGCGCCAGCAGCTTGGATGGGACTCGCGAGCAGTACTTC. Protein: CASSLDGTREQYF. J is TRBJ2-7 and V is TRBV5-1; weak D call: TRBD2 (6 bases). This CDR3 comprises 13 residues. Trimming removed 0 bases from V and 6 bases from J, with 10 bases in between. From germline, CDR1 is SGHRS and CDR2 YFSETQ.

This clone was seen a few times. CDR3 amino acids: CASSLPTADNSPLHF. The CDR3 nucleotides read TGCGCCAGCAGCTTGCCGACAGCCGATAATTCACCCCTCCACTTT. The rearrangement links TRBV5-1 to TRBJ1-6; D perhaps matches TRBD1 (5 bases). Trimming stripped 1 base from V and 5 bases from J, with 10 bases between. The germline gives CDR1 SGHRS, CDR2 YFSETQ. The CDR3 length is 15 residues.

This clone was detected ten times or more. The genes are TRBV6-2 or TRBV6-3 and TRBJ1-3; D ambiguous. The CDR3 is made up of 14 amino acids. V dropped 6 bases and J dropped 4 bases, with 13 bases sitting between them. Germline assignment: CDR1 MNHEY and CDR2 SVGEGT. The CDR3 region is CASSWLAAGNTIYF. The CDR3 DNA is TGTGCCAGCAGCTGGTTAGCGGCCGGAAACACCATATATTTT.